This TCR beta chain was obtained from a study of Ad26.COV2.S vaccination and SARS-CoV-2 variants. About the research overall: The Ad26.COV2.S arm of the COV1001 trial was where the donor was placed. Overall study results and limits: Non-spike TCR breadth showed similarity between vaccine and placebo recipients.

In regard to this clone: Its antigen is not identified.

Germline CDR1 is LGHNA and CDR2 is YSLEER. The CDR3 consists of 13 residues. Trimming shortened V by 0 bases and J by 6 bases, and 5 bases separated the two germline ends. The treatment is: roughly 20 received Ad26.COV2.S at low or high dose, single or two shots; about 5 received placebo; per-sample allocation not given. At day 63 after the first vaccine or placebo injection, samples were drawn. Clones were sequenced by immunoSEQ multiplex PCR, and TCRdb holds only the in-frame ones, with some missing. Of hundreds of thousands of clones listed, 92% are singletons. Sequencing was performed on peripheral blood, taken in a trial of Ad26.COV2.S vaccine versus placebo. This sequence joins TRBV4-3 and TRBJ2-2; D remains ambiguous. This TCR was sampled from a person between 18 and 60 years old who received the Ad26.COV2.S COVID-19 vaccine or a placebo. CDR3 loop: CASSQDRPGELFF. In nucleotides, the CDR3 is TGCGCCAGCAGCCAAGATCGTCCCGGGGAGCTGTTTTTT.